This T cell receptor beta chain was identified in a study of response to subunit inactivated influenza vaccine. Study results and caveats: Each seasonal influenza vaccination recruits few new T cells, the authors suggested.

The V end lost 0 bases, the J end lost 2 bases, and 12 bases lay between the germline ends. The CDR3 runs to 15 residues. CDR1 and CDR2 (germline): SGHRS, YFSETQ. TCRdb redid the calling of the RT-PCR reads with MiXCR, one entry per CDR3 protein. The sample lists roughly 540,000 distinct CDR3 sequences, roughly a quarter seen once, with 2.8% in the top ten. This clonotype has more than one count but fewer than ten. Its antigen is currently unknown. This sample also belongs to another study, concerning T cells expressing NK-cell markers. That report adds: A 5'RACE template switching approach incorporating UMIs was used to make TCR beta cDNA. Of CD8+ T cells, about 1.0-7.5% belonged to dominant NKG2C+ clonotypes in roughly 6 donors. Where several donors were concerned, these clonotypes also led the CD3+CD56-NKG2C+ fraction. HCMV specificity was not established for the expanded NKG2C+ T cell clones.

This receptor was identified in a man in his fifties or sixties who received an inactivated influenza vaccine. The material was CD4+ T cells sorted from PBMCs, obtained roughly 12 days after vaccination. The rearrangement links TRBV5-1 to TRBJ2-7, with D perhaps matching TRBD2 (5 bases). The CDR3 region has the DNA TGCGCCAGCAGCTTGGAGATCAGCGGCCCCTACGAGCAGTACTTC. It yields the protein CASSLEISGPYEQYF.